The 8 T cell receptor beta chains presented below share a single source sample, sequenced in a study of regulatory and conventional T cells in breast cancer. TCRdb analysed the PCR reads with MiXCR anew, one entry per CDR3 protein. The sample records approximately 9,500 distinct CDR3 sequences, about 35% being singletons. Sequences were obtained from conventional T cells from blood. Source of these receptors: a male donor in good health.

The table lists this clonotype with a few counts. V is TRBV20-1 and J is TRBJ1-3, with 7 bases that match TRBD1. The V gene's germline CDR1 is DFQATT and CDR2 SNEGSKA (reference sequence). The CDR3 spans 16 residues. J lost 6 bases, V lost 4 bases, and 15 bases had no gene match. CDR3 residues: CSATSGTAGLENTIYF. The CDR3, as DNA: TGCAGTGCTACCTCGGGGACAGCCGGGCTGGAAAACACCATATATTTT.

The chain joins TRBV18 to TRBJ2-5, with D maybe TRBD1 (5 bases). V was shortened by 4 bases and J by 3 bases, with 9 bases between the two germline ends. Germline CDR1 is KGHSH and CDR2 is LQKENI. The CDR3 consists of 13 residues. DNA of the CDR3: TGTGCCAGCTCACGAGGACAAGAAGAGACCCAGTACTTC. Translation: CASSRGQEETQYF.

This clonotype has more than one count but fewer than ten. One end of the junction fails to match germline, which may point to a read error. The chain recombines TRBV4-1 with TRBJ2-3; 12 bases map to TRBD1. The germline CDR1 and CDR2 sequences are MGHRA and YSYEKL. This CDR3 has 17 amino acids. The CDR3 region is CASSQPGQGAFTNTQYF. The CDR3 nucleotides read TGCGCCAGCAGCCAACCGGGACAGGGGGCTTTCACAAATACGCAGTATTTT.

This chain's CDR3 is CASSLGVSGKKGKNTEAFF. The CDR3 nucleotides are TGTGCCAGCAGCTTAGGGGTGTCAGGGAAAAAGGGAAAGAACACTGAAGCTTTCTTT. The chain has TRBV7-6 and TRBJ1-1; D is perhaps TRBD1 (5 bases). Trimming shortened V by 1 base and J by 1 base, and 22 bases separated the two germline ends. Germline lookup yields CDR1 SGHVS and CDR2 FNYEAQ. The CDR3 spans 19 residues.

CDR3 coding DNA: TGTGCCAGCAGCCTCACCATCAATCAGCCCCAGCATTTT. Protein: CASSLTINQPQHF. The gene calls are TRBV7-6 and TRBJ1-5; the D is unclear. Trimming stripped 5 bases from V and 3 bases from J, with 8 bases between. The germline CDR1 and CDR2 sequences are SGHVS and FNYEAQ. The length of the CDR3 is 13 residues.

The chain is built from TRBV7-2 and TRBJ2-3, with D perhaps TRBD1 or TRBD2 (5 bases each). CDR1 is SGHTA and CDR2 is FQGNSA in the germline V gene. This CDR3 region has 15 residues. V shed 2 bases and J shed 1 base, with 10 bases lying between them. CDR3 DNA sequence: TGTGCCAGCAGCTTATCGGGGACCGGCACAGATACGCAGTATTTT. Translated, it gives CASSLSGTGTDTQYF. The entire variable domain, with the rest obtained from reference TRBV7-2 and TRBJ2-3, is as follows: GAGVSQSPSNKVTEKGKDVELRCDPISGHTALYWYRQSLGQGLEFLIYFQGNSAPDKSGLPSDRFSAERTGGSVSTLTIQRTQQEDSAVYLCASSLSGTGTDTQYFGPGTRLTVL.

In its sample, this clonotype is medium-sized (0.01 to 0.1%). The CDR3 DNA is TGCAGCGTTGGCAAAAACGGGGGGCCTCTAGATACGCAGTATTTT. This sequence encodes CSVGKNGGPLDTQYF. This sequence joins TRBV29-1 and TRBJ2-3; TRBD2 is a possible D gene (7 bases). V gave up 4 bases and J gave up 5 bases, with 19 bases separating them. The germline CDR1 and CDR2 sequences are SQVTM and ANQGSEA. The CDR3 is made up of 15 amino acids.

To note about this clonotype: Germline is not matched at one junction end, which may reflect a read error. The chain is built from TRBV7-9 and TRBJ1-5, with a possible D match to TRBD1 (5 bases). Germline V lookup: CDR1 SEHNR, CDR2 FQNEAQ (reference sequence). The CDR3 extends over 14 amino acids. This CDR3 is CTSSFRDSNQPQHF. The CDR3, as DNA: TGTACCAGCAGCTTCCGGGACTCGAATCAGCCCCAGCATTTT.